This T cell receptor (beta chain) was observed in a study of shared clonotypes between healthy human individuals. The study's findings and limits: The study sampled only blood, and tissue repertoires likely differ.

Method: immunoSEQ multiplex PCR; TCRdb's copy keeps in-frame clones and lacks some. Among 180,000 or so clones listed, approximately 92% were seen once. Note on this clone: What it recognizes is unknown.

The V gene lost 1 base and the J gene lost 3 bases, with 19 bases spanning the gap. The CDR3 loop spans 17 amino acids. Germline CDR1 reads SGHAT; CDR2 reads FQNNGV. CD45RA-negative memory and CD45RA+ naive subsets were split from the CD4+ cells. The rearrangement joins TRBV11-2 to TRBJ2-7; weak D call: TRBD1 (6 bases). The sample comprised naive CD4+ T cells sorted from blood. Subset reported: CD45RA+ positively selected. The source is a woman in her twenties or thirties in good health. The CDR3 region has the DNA TGTGCCAGCAGCTTAGTTTACTCAGGGCAGGGGCACTACGAGCAGTACTTC. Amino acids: CASSLVYSGQGHYEQYF.